The 18 T cell receptor beta chains listed next were all sequenced from one sample in a study of neurological immune-mediated disorders. From the 5' RACE reads, TCRdb called clonotypes with MiXCR, one entry per CDR3 protein. The sample includes tens of thousands of distinct CDR3 sequences, 12% to 15% of them seen just once. Time point here: longitudinal time-point 1 (baseline). Sequencing used PBMCs. The receptors come from a female donor with HTLV-1-associated myelopathy (HAM/TSP).

The CDR3 loop is CASRLDGLGTGGKDTQYF. The CDR3 DNA is TGTGCCAGCAGGCTTGACGGGTTGGGAACTGGAGGAAAGGATACGCAGTATTTT. The chain carries TRBV12-3 or TRBV12-4 and TRBJ2-3; tentatively, D is TRBD2 (5 bases). The CDR3 extends over 18 amino acids. The ends were cut back, 6 bases at V and 6 bases at J, with 28 bases in the middle.

Many counts were recorded for this clonotype. The rearrangement joins TRBV6-1 to TRBJ2-1; D remains unclear. The V end lost 10 bases, the J end lost 0 bases, and 10 bases lay between the germline ends. The CDR3 has 13 residues. Germline V lookup: CDR1 MNHNS, CDR2 SASEGT. CDR3 protein: CAIRRSSYNEQFF. In DNA form, the CDR3 reads TGTGCCATCAGGCGGAGCTCCTACAATGAGCAGTTCTTC.

This chain connects TRBV5-1 to TRBJ2-5; tentatively, D is TRBD1 or TRBD2 (6 bases each). CDR1 and CDR2 (germline): SGHRS, YFSETQ. This CDR3 has 14 amino acids. Trimming stripped 2 bases from V and 2 bases from J, with 10 bases between. For the CDR3, the DNA is TGCGCCAGCAGCTTTGGAGGGGGTCAAGAGACCCAGTACTTC. Residues: CASSFGGGQETQYF.

In the case of this clonotype: A read error may be the cause here, since a much bigger clone is one base away. This chain uses TRBV5-1 with TRBJ2-7; TRBD1 matches at 9 bases. The V gene end was trimmed by 4 bases and the J gene end by 1 base; junction bases not matched to a gene: 6. The CDR3 loop spans 15 amino acids. Germline lookup yields CDR1 SGHRS and CDR2 YFSETQ. The CDR3 spells CASSHKTGGSYEQYF. For the CDR3, the DNA is TGCGCCAGCAGCCACAAGACAGGGGGGTCCTACGAGCAGTACTTC.

In this sample, this clonotype turned up many times. This sequence joins TRBV12-3 or TRBV12-4 and TRBJ2-1, with D hard to call. V lost 7 bases and J 8 bases, leaving 18 bases between the germline ends. The CDR3 sequence is 14 residues long. This CDR3 reads CASTMRPELDEQFF. CDR3 in DNA: TGTGCCAGCACAATGAGGCCGGAGTTAGATGAGCAGTTCTTC.

The V call is TRBV7-2, the J call TRBJ2-7, with 9 bases that match TRBD2. The V segment lost 5 bases and the J segment 3 bases; nucleotides outside the gene matches: 5. This CDR3 has 14 residues. Germline loops: CDR1 SGHTA, CDR2 FQGNSA. In DNA form, the CDR3 reads TGTGCCAGCAGCCCGGGGCGGGGGGGCTACGAGCAGTACTTC. This codes for CASSPGRGGYEQYF.

This clonotype was seen only a few times. This may be a read error, as it is one base from a much larger clone. The chain employs TRBV7-2 and TRBJ2-1, with 7 bases that match TRBD1. CDR1 and CDR2 from the germline V gene are SGHTA and FQGNSA. The CDR3 has 15 residues. The CDR3 DNA reads as TGTGTCAGCAGCCATCCGGGGACAGAAAACAATGAGCAGTTCTTC. Its protein product is CVSSHPGTENNEQFF.

This clonotype came up many times. V usage is TRBV5-1 and J usage is TRBJ2-3, with D hard to call. The CDR3 spans 15 residues. Germline values: CDR1 SGHRS, CDR2 YFSETQ. V gave up 2 bases and J gave up 5 bases, with 15 bases separating them. CDR3 in DNA: TGCGCCAGCAGCTTCTTAGGCCAGCCCAAAGATACGCAGTATTTT. Translating it yields CASSFLGQPKDTQYF.

This clonotype was found many times. The V gene is TRBV5-1, the J gene TRBJ2-2; 12 nucleotides align to TRBD1. With V trimmed by 2 bases and J by 7 bases, 6 bases remained unmatched. Germline V gene sequence: CDR1 SGHRS, CDR2 YFSETQ. This CDR3 contains 16 residues. CDR3 DNA: TGCGCCAGCAGCTTATCCGGGACAGGGGGCAGCGGGGAGCTGTTTTTT. Protein sequence: CASSLSGTGGSGELFF.

This clonotype was recorded at least ten times. V is TRBV11-2 and J is TRBJ2-7, with 7 bases identical to TRBD1. With V trimmed by 5 bases and J by 3 bases, 7 bases remained unmatched. Germline values: CDR1 SGHAT, CDR2 FQNNGV. The CDR3 runs 14 residues. The CDR3 DNA reads TGTGCCAGCAGCCCCTGGGGGACAGACTACGAGCAGTACTTC. This translates into CASSPWGTDYEQYF.

This clonotype turned up a few times. The chain has TRBV5-1 and TRBJ2-2, with a possible D match to TRBD2 (6 bases). CDR1 and CDR2 (germline): SGHRS, YFSETQ. V lost 5 bases and J 3 bases, leaving 17 bases between the germline ends. This CDR3 is built from 16 residues. The CDR3 DNA sequence: TGCGCCAGCAGTAGGAGGCCCGGGAGAGACACCGGGGAGCTGTTTTTT. Its protein is CASSRRPGRDTGELFF.

This clonotype was found many times. The V call is TRBV4-1, the J call TRBJ1-6; D ambiguous. V lost 4 bases and J lost 10, with 20 bases in between. This CDR3 is 16 amino acids long. CDR1 is MGHRA, CDR2 YSYEKL, per germline. The CDR3 loop reads CASSLDRHGQESPLHF. The CDR3 DNA sequence: TGCGCCAGCAGCCTTGATCGACATGGCCAGGAATCACCCCTCCACTTT.

The table lists this clonotype with a few counts. The chain joins TRBV5-5 to TRBJ1-1, with D hard to call. This CDR3 contains 14 residues. V dropped 4 bases and J dropped 4 bases, with 14 bases sitting between them. Per the germline V gene, CDR1 is SGHKS and CDR2 is YYEKEE (reference sequence). The CDR3 nucleotides read TGTGCCAGCAGCCCAGACGGTCTGGGCACTGAAGCTTTCTTT. It specifies CASSPDGLGTEAFF.

In its sample, this clonotype was seen many times. This sequence joins TRBV10-3 and TRBJ2-1; 12 nucleotides line up with TRBD2. This CDR3 has 17 residues. Per germline, CDR1 ENHRY and CDR2 SYGVKD. V was clipped by 2 bases and J by 4 bases; unmatched bases: 6. The CDR3 DNA is TGTGCCATCAGTGAGGACCCAACTAGCGGGGGGTACAATGAGCAGTTCTTC. Protein product: CAISEDPTSGGYNEQFF.

The V and J genes are TRBV18 and TRBJ2-2; either TRBD1 or TRBD2 may fit D (6 bases each). Germline loops: CDR1 KGHSH, CDR2 LQKENI. The length of the CDR3 is 15 residues. V was pared by 8 bases and J by 0 bases, with 13 bases between. CDR3 sequence (DNA): TGTGCCAGCAAGGAGGGGACACCGAACACCGGGGAGCTGTTTTTT. Translation gives CASKEGTPNTGELFF.

Worth noting for this clonotype: A junction end diverges from the germline sequence, so it may reflect a read error. The V call is TRBV4-2, the J call TRBJ2-2; D is uncertain. Germline-derived CDR1 and CDR2 are LGHNA and YNFKEQ. CDR3 length: 15 amino acids. CDR3: CASSQELGNNGELFF. In nucleotides, the CDR3 is TGTGCCAGCAGCCAAGAACTGGGAAACAACGGGGAGCTGTTTTTT.

Worth noting for this clonotype: Possible read error: a much larger clone is one base away. DNA for the CDR3: TGCGCCAGCAGCTTTAGAAGCGCGGGGGACTACGAGCAGTACTTC. Residues: CASSFRSAGDYEQYF. V is TRBV5-1 and J is TRBJ2-7; 7 nucleotides align to TRBD2. Germline values: CDR1 SGHRS, CDR2 YFSETQ. This CDR3 has 15 residues. Trimming at V came to 2 bases and at J to 3 bases, leaving 8 bases not matched to a gene.

This clonotype was counted at least ten times. The V call is TRBV4-2, the J call TRBJ1-2, with unresolved D. Germline CDR1 and CDR2: LGHNA and YNFKEQ. The CDR3 loop spans 16 amino acids. V lost 0 bases and J 3 bases, leaving 14 bases between the germline ends. CDR3 residues: CASSQESAASDYGYTF. For the CDR3, the DNA is TGTGCCAGCAGCCAAGAAAGCGCAGCCTCCGACTATGGCTACACCTTC.